The clone carrying this T cell receptor (beta chain) turned up a few times. Its cognate antigen is unknown. The data stem from a study of T cells after yellow fever vaccination. Each CDR3 protein gets one entry after TCRdb re-called the 5' RACE reads with MiXCR. Of 250,000 to 300,000 distinct CDR3 sequences detected, roughly 4.8% appear once; the ten largest clones hold around 3.3%. This CDR3 spans 13 amino acids. The V gene's germline CDR1 is ENHRY and CDR2 SYGVKD. The V gene lost 3 bases and the J gene lost 3 bases, with 9 bases spanning the gap. Study observations and caveats: Abundant contaminating clonotypes from the bulk population could appear in FACS-sorted repertoires. On re-exposure, the response was weaker but peaked faster, at day 5 versus 15. Clonotypes found in both CD4 and CD8 compartments made up a small share.

The receptor was derived from a man aged 18 to 29 who received the YFV17D yellow fever vaccine. This rearrangement joins TRBV10-3 to TRBJ2-7; tentative D call: TRBD2 (5 bases). The sequenced sample was CD4+ T cells sorted from PBMCs, obtained on the day of the yellow fever booster vaccination. CDR3 DNA: TGTGCCATCAGTGATCCAGCGGACTACGAGCAGTACGTC. Amino acids: CAISDPADYEQYV.